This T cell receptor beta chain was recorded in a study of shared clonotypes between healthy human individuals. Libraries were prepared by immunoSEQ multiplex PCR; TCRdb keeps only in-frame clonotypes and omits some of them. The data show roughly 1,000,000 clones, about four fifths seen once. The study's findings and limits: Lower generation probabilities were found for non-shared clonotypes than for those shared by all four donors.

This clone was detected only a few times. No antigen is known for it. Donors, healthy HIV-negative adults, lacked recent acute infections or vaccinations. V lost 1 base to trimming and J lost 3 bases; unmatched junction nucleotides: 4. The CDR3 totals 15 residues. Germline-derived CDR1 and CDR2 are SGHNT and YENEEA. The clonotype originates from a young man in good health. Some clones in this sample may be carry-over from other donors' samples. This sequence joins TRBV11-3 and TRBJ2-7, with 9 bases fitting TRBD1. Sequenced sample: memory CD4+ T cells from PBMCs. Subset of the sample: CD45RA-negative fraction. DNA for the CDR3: TGTGCCAGCAGCTTAGGCGGGACAGGGCTCTACGAGCAGTACTTC. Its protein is CASSLGGTGLYEQYF. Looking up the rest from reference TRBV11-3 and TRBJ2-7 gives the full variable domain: EAGVVQSPRYKIIEKKQPVAFWCNPISGHNTLYWYLQNLGQGPELLIRYENEEAVDDSQLPKDRFSAERLKGVDSTLKIQPAELGDSAVYLCASSLGGTGLYEQYFGPGTRLTVT.